One sample yielded the 25 T cell receptor beta chains listed below, sequenced in a study of regulatory T cells in long-lasting Graves disease (dated by TCRdb to the early 2020s). Reading the label with the study, this specimen's time point is: newly diagnosed GD, antithyroid drugs for less than 3 months. RNA was extracted from PBMCs in TRIzol for both TCR sequencing and RNA sequencing. Receptor libraries were prepared by multiplex PCR. The reads were generated on an Illumina HiSeq 4000. CDR3 regions were amplified by Arm-PCR with iRepertoire HTBI primers to construct TCR beta libraries. The raw public data were reprocessed by TCRdb itself: fastp quality trimming at Q25, MiXCR clonotype calling, in-frame beta chains only. All rows with the same CDR3 protein become a single entry with the most common DNA and genes. The sample table holds 400,000 to 500,000 distinct CDR3 sequences, of which less than 20% were seen once. The ten biggest clones cover around 23% of the sample.

This sample also belongs to another study, concerning T cells in Graves' hyperthyroidism and ophthalmopathy.

The material was peripheral blood mononuclear cells (PBMCs), obtained at new diagnosis, from a patient treated with antithyroid drugs. These receptor sequences come from a woman aged 18-29 years with Graves disease. Donor details come from another sample of the same person, matched by shared clones.

This clonotype appeared many times. The chain links TRBV6-5 to TRBJ2-1; unclear D gene. The CDR3 has 14 residues. CDR1 is MNHEY, CDR2 SVGAGI, per germline. V lost 2 bases, J lost 0 bases, and 5 bases lay in between. Written as DNA, the CDR3 is TGTGCCAGCAGTTACCGCAGCTCCTACAATGAGCAGTTCTTC. This translates into CASSYRSSYNEQFF.

This clonotype came up many times. The rearrangement joins TRBV7-2 to TRBJ1-1; the D is unclear. Per the germline V gene, CDR1 is SGHTA and CDR2 is FQGNSA. V was shortened by 1 base and J by 3 bases, with 15 bases between the two germline ends. This CDR3 is 16 amino acids long. CDR3 DNA: TGTGCCAGCAGCTTAGGAGGCAGTCGGACTTACACTGAAGCTTTCTTT. It encodes CASSLGGSRTYTEAFF. Full variable domain (outside the CDR3, taken from reference TRBV7-2 and TRBJ1-1): GAGVSQSPSNKVTEKGKDVELRCDPISGHTALYWYRQSLGQGLEFLIYFQGNSAPDKSGLPSDRFSAERTGGSVSTLTIQRTQQEDSAVYLCASSLGGSRTYTEAFFGQGTRLTVV.

There are many counts of this clonotype. This sequence joins TRBV20-1 and TRBJ2-5, with 8 bases matching TRBD2. CDR1 and CDR2 from the germline V gene are DFQATT and SNEGSKA (reference sequence). The CDR3 has 12 residues. The CDR3 sequence is CRILAAQETQYF. The CDR3 DNA reads as TGCAGGATACTAGCGGCACAAGAGACCCAGTACTTC.

There are many counts of this clonotype. The chain combines TRBV28 with TRBJ2-7; TRBD2 might be the D (5 bases). Germline values: CDR1 MDHEN, CDR2 SYDVKM. V dropped 2 bases and J dropped 6 bases, with 11 bases sitting between them. The CDR3 sequence is 13 residues long. CDR3 bases: TGTGCCAGCAGTTTAGTCCCGGGGATCGAGCAGTACTTC. It yields the protein CASSLVPGIEQYF.

A few counts support this clonotype. The chain joins TRBV6-2 or TRBV6-3 to TRBJ2-2; a possible D gene is TRBD1 (5 bases). Looked up from germline, CDR1 is MNHEY and CDR2 is SVGEGT. The CDR3 runs 17 residues. V lost 0 bases to trimming and J lost 7 bases, with 18 bases between them. The CDR3 here is CASSYSLGPGRIGELFF. The CDR3 region has the DNA TGTGCCAGCAGTTACTCGTTGGGGCCAGGACGCATCGGGGAGCTGTTTTTT.

This clonotype was counted a few times. The gene calls are TRBV7-2 and TRBJ2-7; no definite D call. V shed 3 bases and J shed 6 bases, with 12 bases lying between them. This CDR3 comprises 13 residues. CDR1 and CDR2 (germline): SGHTA, FQGNSA. This CDR3 reads CASSFDPGGEQYF. DNA for the CDR3: TGTGCCAGCAGCTTCGACCCCGGTGGCGAGCAGTACTTC.

This clonotype appeared a few times. The CDR3 DNA reads as TGCGCCAGCAGCTTGGCGGGCAGGGGGAGACTAGCGGGATTCTACGAGCAGTACTTC. Protein sequence: CASSLAGRGRLAGFYEQYF. The chain employs TRBV5-1 and TRBJ2-7, with 11 bases aligning to TRBD2. Germline V lookup: CDR1 SGHRS, CDR2 YFSETQ. V trimming: 0 bases; J trimming: 3 bases; junction bases outside the gene matches: 14. The CDR3 runs 19 residues.

The chain carries TRBV12-3 or TRBV12-4 and TRBJ1-2, with D perhaps TRBD1 (5 bases). CDR3 length: 16 residues. Trimming took 7 bases from V and 3 from J, leaving 21 bases between them. CDR3 bases: TGTGCCAGCAAAGGGGTTTCCAAGGAGGGCCACTATGGCTACACCTTC. Translating it yields CASKGVSKEGHYGYTF.

In its sample, this clonotype was seen many times. The V gene is TRBV6-1, the J gene TRBJ2-5; TRBD1 matches 10 bases. CDR3 length: 16 residues. The ends lost 6 bases at V and 0 bases at J; junction bases unmatched: 7. CDR1 is MNHNS, CDR2 SASEGT, per germline. The CDR3 reads CASRGTGDRYQETQYF. The CDR3 DNA is TGTGCCAGCAGGGGGACAGGGGATAGGTACCAAGAGACCCAGTACTTC.

The chain is built from TRBV20-1 and TRBJ2-5; no reliable D call. The CDR3 totals 12 residues. V gave up 5 bases and J gave up 2 bases, with 9 bases separating them. In germline, CDR1 is DFQATT, CDR2 SNEGSKA (reference sequence). This chain's CDR3 is CSAPTRQETQYF. CDR3 sequence (DNA): TGCAGTGCTCCGACGCGACAAGAGACCCAGTACTTC.

In its sample, this clonotype was seen many times. The chain employs TRBV20-1 and TRBJ2-3, with D unclear. There are 15 residues in the CDR3. The V end was cut by 3 bases, the J end by 2 bases, with 15 bases between. The germline gives CDR1 DFQATT, CDR2 SNEGSKA (reference sequence). DNA of the CDR3: TGCAGTGCTAGCTTCCCGGAGTGGGTCACAGATACGCAGTATTTT. This translates into CSASFPEWVTDTQYF.

This clonotype was detected many times. This chain uses TRBV20-1 with TRBJ2-3, with D perhaps TRBD2 (5 bases). Germline CDR1 DFQATT, CDR2 SNEGSKA (reference sequence). The CDR3 has 12 residues. This CDR3 is CRTTRPTDTQYF. CDR3 in DNA: TGCAGAACAACTAGGCCCACAGATACGCAGTATTTT.

This clonotype came up a few times. The chain employs TRBV6-2 or TRBV6-3 and TRBJ2-3; 9 bases are a match to TRBD2. The CDR3 totals 16 residues. V shed 2 bases and J 3 bases; nucleotides not matched to a gene: 6. The germline V gene encodes CDR1 MNHEY and CDR2 SVGEGT. CDR3 sequence (DNA): TGTGCCAGCAGTTACGCTGGCGGGAGGGGGACAGATACGCAGTATTTT. It yields the protein CASSYAGGRGTDTQYF.

Many counts were recorded for this clonotype. The V gene is TRBV7-9, the J gene TRBJ2-3; 14 bases map to TRBD2. With V trimmed by 5 bases and J by 5 bases, 6 bases remained unmatched. Germline V gene lookup returns CDR1 SEHNR and CDR2 FQNEAQ (reference sequence). CDR3 length: 16 amino acids. CDR3 protein: CASSPGLAGVEDTQYF. The CDR3 bases are TGTGCCAGCAGCCCGGGACTAGCGGGAGTGGAAGATACGCAGTATTTT.

This clonotype was recorded many times. This rearrangement joins TRBV12-3 or TRBV12-4 to TRBJ2-7; D unresolved. The CDR3 is 12 amino acids. V gave up 6 bases and J gave up 6 bases, with 12 bases separating them. The CDR3 DNA reads TGTGCCAGCAGCCCATCCGGGTCCGAGCAGTACTTC. As protein: CASSPSGSEQYF.

This clonotype was detected many times. This rearrangement joins TRBV28 to TRBJ2-1; TRBD2 is a possible D gene (6 bases). This CDR3 is built from 15 residues. V lost 7 bases to trimming and J lost 8 bases, with 21 bases between them. Germline loops: CDR1 MDHEN, CDR2 SYDVKM. The CDR3: CASTYPGGGTDEQFF. In DNA, the CDR3 is TGTGCCAGCACCTATCCGGGTGGGGGGACCGATGAGCAGTTCTTC.

This clonotype was seen a few times. J is TRBJ2-1 and V is TRBV27, with 9 bases identical to TRBD2. The ends lost 4 bases at V and 3 bases at J; junction bases unmatched: 4. This CDR3 is built from 15 residues. From germline, CDR1 is MNHEY and CDR2 SMNVEV (reference sequence). The CDR3 spells CASSSGLAFYNEQFF. CDR3 DNA sequence: TGTGCCAGCAGTTCGGGACTAGCTTTCTACAATGAGCAGTTCTTC.

This clonotype was recorded many times. Likely a read error: the CDR3 ends without its conserved phenylalanine or tryptophan. The rearrangement links TRBV12-3 or TRBV12-4 to TRBJ1-1; 9 positions match TRBD1. This CDR3 region has 14 residues. Trimming took 5 bases from V and 2 from J; bases not matched to a gene: 3. The CDR3 reads CASSETGGNTEAFL. The CDR3 DNA sequence: TGTGCCAGCAGTGAGACAGGGGGAAACACTGAAGCTTTCCTT.

This clonotype was found many times. This sequence joins TRBV7-9 and TRBJ1-2; 7 bases fit TRBD1. Losses at the gene ends were 4 bases for V and 7 bases for J; bases not matched to a gene: 9. The CDR3 contains 14 residues. Germline assignment: CDR1 SEHNR and CDR2 FQNEAQ (reference sequence). The CDR3 region has the DNA TGTGCCAGCAGCTCCCAACAGGGGCAAGGTGGCTACACCTTC. Its protein is CASSSQQGQGGYTF.

This clonotype was detected ten times or more. The rearrangement joins TRBV11-2 to TRBJ1-5; D is ambiguous. The CDR3 is made up of 15 amino acids. The germline gives CDR1 SGHAT, CDR2 FQNNGV. V was trimmed by 6 bases and J by 11 bases, leaving 23 bases between them. CDR3 residues: CASSPSAKPTPSQHF. CDR3 coding DNA: TGTGCCAGCAGTCCCTCGGCCAAACCCACCCCGTCCCAGCATTTT.

In this sample, this clonotype turned up many times. This chain connects TRBV3-1 to TRBJ2-7; D is perhaps TRBD2 (5 bases). This CDR3 is built from 14 residues. V was shortened by 1 base and J by 4 bases, with 11 bases between the two germline ends. The germline gives CDR1 LGHDT, CDR2 YNNKEL (reference sequence). The CDR3 bases are TGTGCCAGCAGCCAAGGAGGGAGTGTTTACGAGCAGTACTTC. Its translation: CASSQGGSVYEQYF.

This clonotype has just a few counts. The chain has TRBV28 and TRBJ1-2; D call uncertain. This CDR3 contains 15 residues. V gave up 6 bases and J gave up 0 bases, with 14 bases separating them. From germline, CDR1 is MDHEN and CDR2 SYDVKM. The CDR3 DNA reads as TGTGCCAGCAGCGTTCTCCTTGTTCCTAACTATGGCTACACCTTC. Translating it yields CASSVLLVPNYGYTF.

The chain carries TRBV9 and TRBJ2-7, with a weak D call TRBD2 (5 bases). Germline V gene data show CDR1 as SGDLS and CDR2 as YYNGEE. Trimming removed 4 bases from V and 4 bases from J, with 12 bases in between. The CDR3 covers 13 residues. CDR3 in amino acids: CASSPSPGYEQYF. Written as DNA, the CDR3 is TGTGCCAGCAGCCCCTCGCCGGGGTACGAGCAGTACTTC.

This clonotype turned up a few times. The V gene is TRBV12-3 or TRBV12-4, the J gene TRBJ2-1; D is ambiguous. V lost 3 bases and J 8 bases, leaving 5 bases between the germline ends. The CDR3 extends over 11 amino acids. The DNA of the CDR3 is TGTGCCAGCAGTTTTTTTGATGAGCAGTTCTTC. Translating it yields CASSFFDEQFF.

At least ten counts were recorded for this clonotype. V and J are TRBV2 and TRBJ2-1; D gene uncertain. V lost 9 bases, J lost 5 bases, and 11 bases lay in between. The germline gives CDR1 SNHLY, CDR2 FYNNEI. The CDR3 runs to 12 residues. Here the CDR3 reads CAREQINNEQFF. The CDR3 nucleotides read TGTGCCAGGGAACAGATAAACAATGAGCAGTTCTTC. Full variable domain (outside the CDR3, taken from reference TRBV2 and TRBJ2-1): EPEVTQTPSHQVTQMGQEVILRCVPISNHLYFYWYRQILGQKVEFLVSFYNNEISEKSEIFDDQFSVERPDGSNFTLKIRSTKLEDSAMYFCAREQINNEQFFGPGTRLTVL.